This T cell receptor beta chain derives from a study of blood T cell repertoires in COVID-19. Clones were read by immunoSEQ multiplex PCR, and TCRdb kept only the in-frame ones, dropping some. The sample has 90,000 to 120,000 clones; about nine tenths are singletons. This CDR3 is 17 amino acids long. The V and J ends lost 4 bases and 6 bases, in that order; junction bases with no gene match: 14. Germline V gene data show CDR1 as SNHLY and CDR2 as FYNNEI. The clonotype comes from a woman aged 30 to 39 with acute or convalescent COVID-19. The chain couples TRBV2 to TRBJ1-5, with TRBD1 identical over 8 bases. Sequenced material: peripheral blood. CDR3 sequence (DNA): TGTGCCAGCAGTGGCCCCAGGCTGGACAGGGTGAGTCAGCCCCAGCATTTT. The encoded protein is CASSGPRLDRVSQPQHF.